The clone carrying this T cell receptor beta chain was counted many times. One entry per CDR3 protein results from TCRdb running MiXCR on the RT-PCR reads. Altogether about 700,000 distinct CDR3 sequences are present, about 14% being singletons, with the ten largest covering 3.6%. V gave up 3 bases and J gave up 7 bases, with 13 bases separating them. This CDR3 has 12 amino acids. The germline CDR1 and CDR2 sequences are SQVTM and ANQGSEA. The sequence came from a female donor in good health, serving as a healthy control. Material: memory CD4+ T cells from blood. The rearrangement uses TRBV29-1 and TRBJ2-7; D assignment may be TRBD1 or TRBD2 (5 bases each). The CDR3 spells CSVDGQGREQYF. The CDR3 region has the DNA TGCAGCGTTGACGGTCAGGGACGGGAGCAGTACTTC.